The next 20 T cell receptor beta chains were all read from a single sample in a study of vaccination and CD4 T cells after COVID-19. With the Oncomine TCR Beta short-read assay, DNA from cultured CD4+ T cells was sequenced. MiXCR was run by TCRdb on the PCR reads, yielding one entry per CDR3 protein. The sample lists 11,000 to 15,000 distinct CDR3 sequences, approximately 60% seen once, with approximately 15% in the top ten. Antigens of these TCRs are unknown. Regarding treatment: approximately 11-day PBMC culture with coronavirus spike peptide pools or control peptides (ViraFEST assay). Sequences were obtained from CD4+ T cells from blood, cultured in vitro. Receptors were obtained from a human donor who had recovered from COVID-19.

This sequence joins TRBV20-1 and TRBJ2-7; 11 bases align to TRBD1. CDR3 size: 14 residues. From germline, CDR1 is DFQATT and CDR2 SNEGSKA (reference sequence). The V gene end was trimmed by 5 bases and the J gene end by 4 bases; junction bases not matched to a gene: 7. The CDR3 protein is CSASGQGERYEQYF. Here the CDR3 DNA reads TGCAGTGCTTCGGGACAGGGGGAAAGGTACGAGCAGTACTTC.

The rearrangement uses TRBV6-5 and TRBJ1-4, with D possibly being TRBD1 (5 bases). Trimming removed 1 base at V and 11 bases at J, with 17 bases between. This CDR3 spans 15 amino acids. Germline V gives CDR1 MNHEY, CDR2 SVGAGI. CDR3 DNA: TGTGCCAGCAGTTACTTGGGACGGCGGGCTGGGAAACTGTTTTTT. Its protein is CASSYLGRRAGKLFF.

This clonotype was detected only once. In DNA, the CDR3 is TGCAGTGCTCGGGGAGCCCAAGAGACCCAGTACTTC. Translating gives CSARGAQETQYF. The chain recombines TRBV20-1 with TRBJ2-5, with a possible D match to TRBD2 (5 bases). V was shortened by 5 bases and J by 1 base, with 8 bases between the two germline ends. Per the germline V gene, CDR1 is DFQATT and CDR2 is SNEGSKA (reference sequence). The length of the CDR3 is 12 residues.

The rearrangement uses TRBV25-1 and TRBJ1-2; 9 nucleotides agree with TRBD1. The CDR3 is 14 residues long. Germline V lookup: CDR1 MGHDK, CDR2 SYGVNS. After removal of 5 bases from V and 6 bases from J, the junction contained 7 bases not matched to a gene. The CDR3 loop reads CASSSRDRENGYTF. Here the CDR3 DNA reads TGTGCCAGCAGTTCCCGGGACAGGGAGAATGGCTACACCTTC.

The chain joins TRBV30 to TRBJ1-1; possible D gene TRBD1, 5 bases. V lost 4 bases to trimming and J lost 2 bases, with 11 bases between them. Germline V gives CDR1 GTSNPN, CDR2 SVGIG (reference sequence). The CDR3 runs to 13 residues. The CDR3 loop is CAWTRDGNTEAFF. The CDR3 DNA is TGTGCCTGGACTAGGGACGGAAACACTGAAGCTTTCTTT.

V gene TRBV20-1 combines with J gene TRBJ2-3, with 7 bases matching TRBD1. Per germline, CDR1 DFQATT and CDR2 SNEGSKA (reference sequence). The V segment lost 7 bases and the J segment 5 bases; nucleotides outside the gene matches: 9. This CDR3 contains 13 residues. The CDR3 DNA follows: TGCAGTGGGAGACAGGGTGCAATAGATACGCAGTATTTT. Its translation is CSGRQGAIDTQYF.

This chain links TRBV7-8 with TRBJ2-1; 8 bases match TRBD2. V was clipped by 4 bases and J by 9 bases; unmatched bases: 14. CDR3 size: 16 residues. Germline CDR1 reads SGHVS; CDR2 reads FQNEAQ. The CDR3 region has the DNA TGTGCCAGCAGCTCCCCCCAGGGAGGCGGGAGGCCTGAGCAGTTCTTC. Protein product: CASSSPQGGGRPEQFF.

The CDR3 DNA sequence: TGTGCCAGCAGCGTCACGGGCACAGATACGCAGTATTTT. Its translation: CASSVTGTDTQYF. The chain recombines TRBV11-2 with TRBJ2-3, with unresolved D. CDR1 and CDR2 (germline): SGHAT, FQNNGV. Trimming took 5 bases from V and 1 from J, leaving 7 bases between them. The CDR3 contains 13 residues.

This chain joins TRBV7-2 and TRBJ2-5, with 7 bases matching TRBD1. The ends lost 5 bases at V and 5 bases at J; junction bases unmatched: 5. The CDR3 has 13 residues. CDR1 and CDR2 from the germline V gene are SGHTA and FQGNSA. The CDR3 bases are TGTGCCAGCAGCAAGGGACAGAGGGAGACCCAGTACTTC. Residues: CASSKGQRETQYF.

This chain links TRBV6-4 with TRBJ2-3, with TRBD2 matching over 8 bases. V was clipped by 4 bases and J by 3 bases; unmatched bases: 0. From germline, CDR1 is MRHNA and CDR2 SNTAGT. The CDR3 is 13 residues long. The DNA for the CDR3 is TGTGCCAGCAGTGCTAGCGGGACAGATACGCAGTATTTT. As protein: CASSASGTDTQYF.

V is TRBV7-8 and J is TRBJ2-7; D may be TRBD1 or TRBD2 (5 bases each). The CDR3 loop spans 15 amino acids. V was clipped by 5 bases and J by 4 bases, with 18 bases between them. In germline, CDR1 is SGHVS, CDR2 FQNEAQ. CDR3 sequence: CASSTSLGVRYEQYF. The CDR3 DNA is TGTGCCAGCAGCACCTCCTTGGGGGTGCGATACGAGCAGTACTTC.

V and J are TRBV6-4 and TRBJ1-6; the match to TRBD1 covers 7 bases. CDR1 is MRHNA and CDR2 is SNTAGT in the germline V gene. The CDR3 sequence is 14 residues long. Trimming took 5 bases from V and 6 from J; bases not matched to a gene: 4. The CDR3 sequence: CASSLGTVNSPLHF. The CDR3 nucleotides are TGTGCCAGCAGTCTCGGGACAGTTAATTCACCCCTCCACTTT.

The rearrangement joins TRBV7-2 to TRBJ2-1; D remains unclear. From germline, CDR1 is SGHTA and CDR2 FQGNSA. The CDR3 consists of 15 residues. V lost 1 base, J lost 0 bases, and 7 bases lay in between. DNA of the CDR3: TGTGCCAGCAGCTTAGGTCCGGGCTCCTACAATGAGCAGTTCTTC. Translated, it gives CASSLGPGSYNEQFF.

CDR3 coding DNA: TGTGCCAGCAGTGGGTGGACGGAGGCTAGCGGGAGGGTTTTTAGCTCCTACGAGCAGTACTTC. Protein product: CASSGWTEASGRVFSSYEQYF. V gene TRBV27 combines with J gene TRBJ2-7; 12 nucleotides match TRBD2. V shed 5 bases and J 0 bases; nucleotides not matched to a gene: 20. The CDR3 has 21 residues. Germline V gene sequence: CDR1 MNHEY, CDR2 SMNVEV (reference sequence).

The rearrangement uses TRBV19 and TRBJ2-2; no reliable D call. This CDR3 spans 17 amino acids. Germline-derived CDR1 and CDR2 are LNHDA and SQIVND (reference sequence). Trimming stripped 9 bases from V and 0 bases from J, with 20 bases between. CDR3 protein: CASLPRRGIANTGELFF. The CDR3 region has the DNA TGTGCCAGCCTCCCCCGACGCGGCATCGCGAACACCGGGGAGCTGTTTTTT.

This clonotype is a singleton in its sample. V and J are TRBV27 and TRBJ1-4, with D maybe TRBD1 (6 bases). The CDR3 extends over 14 amino acids. Per the germline V gene, CDR1 is MNHEY and CDR2 is SMNVEV (reference sequence). Trimming stripped 1 base from V and 4 bases from J, with 7 bases between. The CDR3 DNA reads as TGTGCCAGCAGTTTATGGGACAATAATGAAAAACTGTTTTTT. Amino acids: CASSLWDNNEKLFF.

J is TRBJ1-3 and V is TRBV6-1, with 9 bases identical to TRBD1. Trimming cost V 5 bases and J 0 bases; bases outside gene matches: 5. The CDR3 totals 16 residues. CDR1 MNHNS and CDR2 SASEGT come from the germline V gene. CDR3 nucleotide sequence: TGTGCCAGCAGTCGACAGGGGGGAATCTCTGGAAACACCATATATTTT. This translates into CASSRQGGISGNTIYF.

This rearrangement joins TRBV10-2 to TRBJ2-3; 8 bases map to TRBD2. The junction had 9 bases not matched to a gene; V was cut back by 8 bases and J by 5 bases. There are 14 residues in the CDR3. Germline V gene sequence: CDR1 WSHSY, CDR2 SAAADI. The CDR3 loop is CASGPTGGRDTQYF. CDR3 DNA: TGCGCCAGCGGCCCGACGGGAGGGAGAGATACGCAGTATTTT.

This clonotype was observed a handful of times. The chain recombines TRBV23-1 with TRBJ1-5; a weak D match, TRBD1 (5 bases). TRBV23-1 qualifies as an ORF whose function is uncertain. This CDR3 spans 17 amino acids. Trimming pared 0 bases from V and 10 bases from J, leaving 22 bases between. The CDR3: CASSQSPLGQGGEPQHF. CDR3 sequence (DNA): TGCGCCAGCAGTCAATCCCCCCTCGGGCAGGGTGGAGAACCCCAGCATTTT.

This chain's CDR3 is CASSQSSGGGANVLTF. The CDR3 bases are TGTGCCAGCAGCCAGAGTTCGGGAGGTGGGGCCAACGTCCTGACTTTC. V usage is TRBV7-3 and J usage is TRBJ2-6; TRBD2 matches at 7 bases. CDR3 length: 16 amino acids. Trimming removed 5 bases from V and 3 bases from J; junction bases left unmatched: 7. CDR1 and CDR2 from the germline V gene are SGHTA and FQGTGA.